This TCR beta chain was obtained from a study of blood T cell repertoires in COVID-19. The germline V gene encodes CDR1 SGHVS and CDR2 FQNEAQ. This CDR3 has 16 residues. With V trimmed by 3 bases and J by 1 base, 6 bases remained unmatched. In the authors' workflow: Amplification from reference gene primers served as the basis for estimated nucleated cell counts. Libraries were prepared by immunoSEQ multiplex PCR; TCRdb keeps only in-frame clonotypes and omits some of them. The V and J calls and clone size come from that table; D and trimming were worked out from the DNA. The profile shows some 430,000 clones, about 90% of them singletons. The participants were between roughly 18 and 100 years old and came from under 25 US areas. Two negative PCRs, clearance, or symptom resolution were required of recovered Cohort 3 donors.

The sample consisted of PBMCs or T cells enriched from blood (not recorded which). The sequence was obtained from a man aged 18 to 35 who had recovered from COVID-19. This chain links TRBV7-8 with TRBJ1-1; 9 nucleotides line up with TRBD1. The CDR3 loop is CASSFTGGRKNTEAFF. CDR3 coding DNA: TGTGCCAGCAGCTTTACAGGGGGCCGAAAGAACACTGAAGCTTTCTTT.